This is a list of T cell receptor beta chains from one sample in a study of T cells in Graves' hyperthyroidism and ophthalmopathy. TCRdb redid the calling of the multiplex PCR reads with MiXCR, one entry per CDR3 protein. Of around 440,000 distinct CDR3 sequences listed, 15% to 18% are singletons. The sample comprised blood. The receptors originated from a woman aged 18 to 35 with Graves' hyperthyroidism. Both conserved end residues are part of each CDR3. D genes are given only for firm matches. A row's size may be missing; if present it is once, few, many or a size class.

abundance	v_gene	j_gene	d_gene	CDR3nt	CDR3aa
.	TRBV10-3	TRBJ2-7	.	TGTGCCATCTTGAGGGTCGGGAGCGGCTCCTACGAGCAGTACTTC	CAILRVGSGSYEQYF
many	TRBV12-3/TRBV12-4	TRBJ2-1	.	TGTGCCAGCAGTTTCGGGCTCGGGACCTACAATGAGCAGTTCTTC	CASSFGLGTYNEQFF
many	TRBV24-1	TRBJ1-2	.	TGTGCCACCAGTGATGTCAGAGTCTCCTATGGCTACACCTTC	CATSDVRVSYGYTF
many	TRBV7-6	TRBJ2-2	.	TGTGCCAGCAGCCCCACGGGATTCGTTGGCGGGGAGCTGTTTTTT	CASSPTGFVGGELFF
many	TRBV11-3	TRBJ2-2	TRBD2	TGTGCCAGCAGTGGACTAGCGGGAATCCTCACCGGGGAGCTGTTTTTT	CASSGLAGILTGELFF
.	TRBV20-1	TRBJ1-5	TRBD1	TGCAGTGCTAGAGCCGGGACAGGGAAGGGCAATCAGCCCCAGCATTTT	CSARAGTGKGNQPQHF
.	TRBV9	TRBJ2-1	TRBD2	TGTGCCAGCAGCGTAGAACTAGCGGGAGAGTCGAGTAATGAGCAGTTCTTC	CASSVELAGESSNEQFF
many	TRBV27	TRBJ2-1	.	TGTGCCAGGCACAGGGAATCCTCCTACAATGAGCAGTTCTTC	CARHRESSYNEQFF
many	TRBV10-3	TRBJ2-2	TRBD2	TGTGCCATTAGCGGGGGTTCGAACACCGGGGAGCTGTTTTTT	CAISGGSNTGELFF
many	TRBV6-1	TRBJ2-1	.	TGTGCCAGCAAGACGGGAGCTTACAATGAGCAGTTCTTC	CASKTGAYNEQFF
few	TRBV18	TRBJ1-5	.	TGTGCCAGCTCACAATCGAACTGGGCGGATCAGCCCCAGCATTTT	CASSQSNWADQPQHF
few	TRBV7-9	TRBJ1-2	.	TGTGCCAGCAGCGGACCCGCAGGGGCCGGCTACACCTTC	CASSGPAGAGYTF
many	TRBV5-6	TRBJ2-1	TRBD1	TGTGCCGGCAGCTTGGTGGGACAGGCCACCTACAATGAGCAGTTCTTC	CAGSLVGQATYNEQFF
.	TRBV3-1	TRBJ2-1	.	TGTGCCAGCAGCCAAGATGGGGGCAATGAGCAGTTCTTC	CASSQDGGNEQFF
many	TRBV2	TRBJ2-7	.	TGTGCCAGCAGTGAATTCCGGCTCTCCCATTCCTACGAGCAGTACTTC	CASSEFRLSHSYEQYF
many	TRBV3-1	TRBJ2-5	.	TGTGCCAGCAGCCAAGTAGCAGGGCAGGAGACCCAGTACTTC	CASSQVAGQETQYF
many	TRBV18	TRBJ1-2	TRBD1	TGTGCCAGCTCACCAAATATGGGACAGGGCGACGGCTACACCTTC	CASSPNMGQGDGYTF
.	TRBV12-3/TRBV12-4	TRBJ2-5	TRBD1	TGTGCCAGCAGCCCCTGGACAGGGCACCAAGAGACCCAGTACTTC	CASSPWTGHQETQYF
many	TRBV29-1	TRBJ2-1	.	TGCAGCGTTGAACCCAGTGAGCAGTTCTTC	CSVEPSEQFF
few	TRBV27	TRBJ1-6	TRBD1	TGTGCCAGCAGTTCGGGACAGGGGGCCTTGGGCGCCTATAATTCACCCCTCCACTTT	CASSSGQGALGAYNSPLHF
many	TRBV20-1	TRBJ1-6	.	TGCAGTGCTAGAATTTCCGGGGATGGGAATTCACCCCTCCACTTT	CSARISGDGNSPLHF
many	TRBV2	TRBJ1-2	.	TGTGCCAGCAAAGACGCGCCTAGTAGGTTCGGCTACACCTTC	CASKDAPSRFGYTF
many	TRBV5-5	TRBJ2-1	TRBD2	TGTGCCAGCTCGCGGGGGGTCTCCTACAATGAGCAGTTCTTC	CASSRGVSYNEQFF
.	TRBV5-5	TRBJ2-7	TRBD1	TGTGCCAGCAGCCCAAAATGGACAGGCCTACTTTCCTACGAGCAGTACTTC	CASSPKWTGLLSYEQYF
many	TRBV27	TRBJ2-7	.	TGTGCCAGCAGTTTATCTCGGGTTGTCTACGAGCAGTACTTC	CASSLSRVVYEQYF
.	TRBV19	TRBJ2-1	TRBD2	TGTGCCAGTAGTGTCCCAAACAGCGGGAGATCGTTCAATGAGCAGTTCTTC	CASSVPNSGRSFNEQFF
many	TRBV7-2	TRBJ2-7	.	TGTGCCAGCAGCTTAAACAGCTCACCCTACGAGCAGTACTTC	CASSLNSSPYEQYF
many	TRBV7-9	TRBJ2-1	TRBD2	TGTGCCAGCAGCTTATCTAGCGGGGGGGCCTACAATGAGCAGTTCTTC	CASSLSSGGAYNEQFF
many	TRBV12-3/TRBV12-4	TRBJ2-2	.	TGTGCCAGCGGGCCACGAGCCACAGGGTCCGGGGAGCTGTTTTTT	CASGPRATGSGELFF
.	TRBV5-1	TRBJ2-3	TRBD2	TGCGCCGGCAGCTTGTACTCTAGCGGGGGGAGCACAGATACGCAGTATTTT	CAGSLYSSGGSTDTQYF
many	TRBV28	TRBJ2-3	.	TGTGCCAGCAGACCGGGGACAGATACGCAGTATTTT	CASRPGTDTQYF
many	TRBV5-1	TRBJ2-5	.	TGCGCCAGCAGCTTGGGCGCAGGGGCAGGGGAGACCCAGTACTTC	CASSLGAGAGETQYF
.	TRBV5-5	TRBJ2-7	TRBD1	TGTGCCAGCAGCTTGGGGCCCCGGACAGGGGGTCGGGAGCAGTACTTC	CASSLGPRTGGREQYF
.	TRBV20-1	TRBJ2-1	TRBD2	TGCAGTGCTAGAGAGGGTCTAGCGGGCACATACAATGAGCAGTTCTTC	CSAREGLAGTYNEQFF
many	TRBV10-3	TRBJ2-7	.	TGTGCCATCATCTTTCCTTGCAGGGTTCCCCAGAACGAGCAGTACTTC	CAIIFPCRVPQNEQYF
many	TRBV3-1	TRBJ1-6	.	TGTGCCAGCAGCCTACGGGCCAGGGATTCACCCCTCCACTTT	CASSLRARDSPLHF
few	TRBV6-6	TRBJ2-1	.	TGTGCCAGCAGTTACTCTGGAGGAGCCCATGAGCAGTTCTTC	CASSYSGGAHEQFF
.	TRBV6-1	TRBJ1-6	.	TGTGCCAGCAGTACCAGGACCGGGACACCCCTCCACTTT	CASSTRTGTPLHF
many	TRBV13	TRBJ2-5	.	TGTGCCAGCAGCTCAGGGGCTAACCAAGAGACCCAGTACTTC	CASSSGANQETQYF
.	TRBV9	TRBJ2-1	TRBD1	TGTGCCAGCAGCGTAAATCCCTTGCCGGGACAGGGGGCCGGTGAGCAGTTCTTC	CASSVNPLPGQGAGEQFF
many	TRBV5-1	TRBJ2-4	TRBD1	TGCGCCAGCAGCTTGACCACAGGGGGAAACATTCAGTACTTC	CASSLTTGGNIQYF
few	TRBV5-1	TRBJ2-3	.	TGCGCCAGCAGCTACTTGTTAAGCACAGATACGCAGTATTTT	CASSYLLSTDTQYF
many	TRBV3-1	TRBJ1-1	.	TGTGCCAGCAGCCAAGTCTGGGACACGAACACTGAAGCTTTCTTT	CASSQVWDTNTEAFF
few	TRBV18	TRBJ1-3	TRBD1	TGTGCCAGCTCATCCACAGGGGGCTCTGGAAACACCATATATTTT	CASSSTGGSGNTIYF
.	TRBV15	TRBJ1-2	.	TGTGCCACCAGCAGAGATCTGAAAAGCCCTTCTATGCACTACACCTTC	CATSRDLKSPSMHYTF
many	TRBV6-1	TRBJ2-7	TRBD2	TGTGCCAGCAGTAAAAAGGGGGGACTAGCGCTCTACGAGCAGTACTTC	CASSKKGGLALYEQYF
few	TRBV27	TRBJ1-2	.	TGTGCCAGCAGCTTGAACCCTCCGTATGGCTACACCTTC	CASSLNPPYGYTF
.	TRBV12-3/TRBV12-4	TRBJ2-5	.	TGTGCCAGCAGTCTTGCCCCTTGGGGTCAGGGAGTGAAGACCCAGTACTTC	CASSLAPWGQGVKTQYF
many	TRBV19	TRBJ2-1	.	TGTGCCAGTAGTCCCACGAACTTGTTTGATGAGCAGTTCTTC	CASSPTNLFDEQFF
many	TRBV11-2	TRBJ1-2	.	TGTGCCAGCAGCTCCTTCCAGAGACCGCCCTATGGCTACACCTTC	CASSSFQRPPYGYTF
many	TRBV28	TRBJ2-7	.	TGTGCCAGCAGTTTAGGATCCCGCCGCTACGAGCAGTACTTC	CASSLGSRRYEQYF
many	TRBV28	TRBJ2-7	TRBD2	TGTGCCAGCAGCCCCAATAGCGGGGGCAGGTACGAGCAGTACTTC	CASSPNSGGRYEQYF
.	TRBV5-1	TRBJ2-2	TRBD2	TGCGCCAGCAGCAGGGGACTAGCGGGACAAGAAAGCACCGGGGAGCCGTTTTTT	CASSRGLAGQESTGEPFF